This T cell receptor beta chain comes out of a study of T cell changes during pregnancy in multiple sclerosis (dated by TCRdb to between 2018 and 2021). Study-level background: The study looked at changes in the T cell repertoire across pregnancy in women with multiple sclerosis.

Sequences MNHNS (CDR1) and SASEGT (CDR2) are obtained from the germline V gene. At the junction V is shortened by 3 bases and J by 3 bases, with 12 bases in between. CDR3 length: 14 amino acids, cysteine to phenylalanine. Only the CDR3 part of the read is kept: 42 bases, read in frame from the first base. This clone showed up just a few times. There is no known antigen for this receptor. No base qualities exist here, and no much larger clone lies one base off it. The library was built by means of the immunoSEQ multiplex PCR assay. Entries here come from immuneACCESS through TCRdb and include only in-frame sequences with V and J called. Some clones fail to appear in such tables; in the studies checked, an unresolved V gene covers under half of the shortfall, and the cause of the remainder is unknown. A total of more than 90,000 clones appear in this sample, 80% to 95% of them only once. The ten largest clones represent less than 2% of the sample.

The source was peripheral blood, collected in the third trimester of pregnancy. The clonotype was recovered from a female donor with multiple sclerosis, enrolled in a pregnancy study. Recombination linked TRBV6-1 to TRBJ2-7, and TRBD1 may be the D gene, going by 5 matching bases. The nucleotides read TGTGCCAGCAGTGAGGTTGGGGCGCACTACGAGCAGTACTTC. Its protein is CASSEVGAHYEQYF.